The sequence of this TCR beta chain was determined in a study of CD8 T cells in Susac syndrome. Random hexamers served to reverse transcribe roughly 0.45 to 1 ug RNA. MiXCR, applied by TCRdb to the immunoSEQ multiplex PCR reads, yields one record per CDR3 protein. The sample lists approximately 220,000 distinct CDR3 sequences, over 90% occurring once. V lost 1 base, J lost 3 bases, and 17 bases lay in between. Per the germline V gene, CDR1 is SEHNR and CDR2 is FQNEAQ (reference sequence). The CDR3 loop spans 17 amino acids. This clonotype was observed a single time. V and J are TRBV7-9 and TRBJ2-3; D is perhaps TRBD1 or TRBD2 (5 bases each). This clonotype was sampled from a human donor with multiple sclerosis. Specimen: CD4+ T cells from PBMCs. The CDR3 DNA follows: TGTGCCAGCAGCTTAGGGTGGTGGGACGGGTCAACAGATACGCAGTATTTT. It encodes CASSLGWWDGSTDTQYF.